Included here is one TCR beta chain sequence, with context. Its target antigen remains unknown. Nothing much larger sits one base from this clone, and base qualities are not available. Library preparation employed RT-PCR. Sequencing relied on an Illumina HiSeq 2500. TCRdb took the public reads, trimmed them with fastp at Q25, ran MiXCR for clone calling and kept in-frame beta chains. Each CDR3 protein gets just one entry, which takes the most common genes and DNA from the rows behind it. This sample holds about 650,000 distinct CDR3 sequences; about 14% were observed only once. The biggest ten clones account for about 7.4% of the sample. From V the trimming removes 5 bases and from J it removes 0 bases, while the gene matches leave 11 bases of the junction unaccounted for. Per the germline V gene, LGHNA is the CDR1 and YNFKEQ is the CDR2. There are 19 amino acids in the CDR3, from cysteine to phenylalanine inclusive. The sequence is cut down to CDR3 DNA, 57 bases in frame from base 1.

These data belong to a study of response to subunit inactivated influenza vaccine (dated by TCRdb to 2016 to 2019). In the study overall: Deep quantitative profiling of the T cell receptor repertoire was used in the study to follow responses to a trivalent subunit inactivated influenza vaccine. What the work shows at the level of the full study, not this receptor alone: The authors suggested that each seasonal influenza vaccination may recruit only a limited number of new T cells.

This TCR was sampled from a man aged 50-59 years who received an inactivated influenza vaccine. Donor details come from another sample of the same person, matched by shared clones. The sequence is built from TRBV4-2 and TRBJ2-3; TRBD2 matches 13 bases in the middle. The sequencing used PBMCs from blood, collected less than 15 days before vaccination. The sequenced DNA: TGTGCCAGCAGCAATGGACTAGCGGGGGCTTTGACTAGCACAGATACGCAGTATTTT. Its coded protein is CASSNGLAGALTSTDTQYF.